This passage covers 13 T cell receptor beta chains from one sample sequenced in a study of blood T cell repertoires in COVID-19. Libraries were prepared by immunoSEQ multiplex PCR; TCRdb keeps only in-frame clonotypes and omits some of them. The data show about 280,000 clones, with roughly 88% seen just once and roughly 11% held by the top ten. Sequencing was done on a sample of peripheral blood. The receptors originated from an older woman with acute or convalescent COVID-19.

The V call is TRBV19, the J call TRBJ2-7, with 8 bases fitting TRBD2. The CDR3 is made up of 13 amino acids. Losses at the gene ends were 5 bases for V and 6 bases for J; bases not matched to a gene: 6. The germline CDR1 and CDR2 sequences are LNHDA and SQIVND (reference sequence). DNA for the CDR3: TGTGCCAGTAGTGTAGCGGGGTTTCCCGAGCAGTACTTC. This translates into CASSVAGFPEQYF.

This chain connects TRBV27 to TRBJ1-2, with 7 bases aligning to TRBD1. The CDR3 extends over 13 amino acids. Germline CDR1 and CDR2: MNHEY and SMNVEV (reference sequence). V was pared by 7 bases and J by 3 bases, with 5 bases of the junction left unmatched. DNA of the CDR3: TGTGCCAGCACCCCAGGGGGGTACTATGGCTACACCTTC. Protein sequence: CASTPGGYYGYTF.

The CDR3 here is CASSYDIYQPQHF. CDR3 in DNA: TGTGCCAGCAGCTACGACATTTATCAGCCCCAGCATTTT. The rearrangement links TRBV7-6 to TRBJ1-5; D unclear. The CDR3 has 13 amino acids. CDR1 is SGHVS, CDR2 FNYEAQ, per germline. V dropped 4 bases and J dropped 5 bases, with 9 bases sitting between them.

The V call is TRBV13, the J call TRBJ2-3; 11 nucleotides match TRBD1. Germline CDR1 PRHDT, CDR2 FYEKMQ (reference sequence). Trimming took 5 bases from V and 4 from J; bases not matched to a gene: 5. The CDR3 consists of 15 residues. The CDR3 sequence is CASSRGQGAADTQYF. The CDR3, as DNA: TGTGCCAGCAGCCGAGGACAGGGGGCGGCAGATACGCAGTATTTT.

Comment on this clone: A junction boundary mismatches the germline segment, possibly from a read error. This chain connects TRBV18 to TRBJ1-3; the match to TRBD1 covers 9 bases. Looked up from germline, CDR1 is KGHSH and CDR2 is LQKENI. The CDR3 spans 14 residues. This CDR3 reads CPRDRDKFRNTIYF. Here the CDR3 DNA reads TGCCCGAGGGACAGGGATAAATTCCGAAACACCATATATTTT.

This clone appeared a few times. The chain combines TRBV2 with TRBJ1-3, with D tentatively TRBD1 (5 bases). CDR3 length: 12 residues. CDR1 is SNHLY, CDR2 FYNNEI, per germline. Deletions cut 4 bases from V and 4 bases from J, with 5 bases between. CDR3 coding DNA: TGTGCCAGCAGTGGACAGGGAAACACCATATATTTT. It specifies CASSGQGNTIYF.

Remarks on this clone: The same CDR3 also results from other DNA sequences found in this sample. For the CDR3, the DNA is TGTGCCACCAGTGATTCAGGGAATCAGCCCCAGCATTTT. This sequence encodes CATSDSGNQPQHF. The V gene is TRBV24-1, the J gene TRBJ1-5; D is perhaps TRBD1 (5 bases). CDR3 length: 13 amino acids. From germline, CDR1 is KGHDR and CDR2 SFDVKD. The V and J ends lost 2 bases and 4 bases respectively, with 5 bases between them.

This sequence joins TRBV2 and TRBJ1-2; 8 bases map to TRBD1. J lost 6 bases, V lost 6 bases, and 9 bases had no gene match. CDR1 SNHLY and CDR2 FYNNEI come from the germline V gene. The CDR3 is made up of 14 amino acids. The CDR3 sequence is CASRADRAVHGYTF. As DNA, the CDR3 is TGTGCCAGCAGGGCGGACAGGGCCGTTCATGGCTACACCTTC.

This clone occurred a few times. The chain combines TRBV4-1 with TRBJ1-1; maybe TRBD1 (5 bases). CDR1 and CDR2 (germline): MGHRA, YSYEKL. This CDR3 contains 13 residues. Between the trimmed V and J ends, which lost 8 bases and 1 base, there was a span of 11 bases. CDR3 residues: CASRYGQNTEAFF. The CDR3 bases are TGCGCCAGCCGCTATGGACAGAACACTGAAGCTTTCTTT.

The chain links TRBV6-5 to TRBJ2-7, with a weak D call TRBD1 (6 bases). The germline V gene encodes CDR1 MNHEY and CDR2 SVGAGI. V was shortened by 6 bases and J by 3 bases, with 12 bases between the two germline ends. The CDR3 runs 13 residues. CDR3 DNA sequence: TGTGCCAGCAGCCGCGGACAGAACTACGAGCAGTACTTC. It translates to CASSRGQNYEQYF.

J is TRBJ2-6 and V is TRBV6-2 or TRBV6-3, with D hard to call. This CDR3 region has 14 residues. The germline V gene encodes CDR1 MNHEY and CDR2 SVGEGT. Trimming stripped 5 bases from V and 1 base from J, with 6 bases between. CDR3 nucleotide sequence: TGTGCCAGCAGTCGAGATTCTGGGGCCAACGTCCTGACTTTC. Protein sequence: CASSRDSGANVLTF.

The chain recombines TRBV27 with TRBJ1-1; TRBD1 agrees at 7 bases. The V segment lost 5 bases and the J segment 1 base; nucleotides outside the gene matches: 10. Germline-derived CDR1 and CDR2 are MNHEY and SMNVEV (reference sequence). The CDR3 spans 16 residues. The CDR3 coding sequence is TGTGCCAGCAGTCCGGGGACAGCCATGAGGAACACTGAAGCTTTCTTT. It is translated as CASSPGTAMRNTEAFF.

The chain employs TRBV2 and TRBJ1-4, with a weak D call TRBD1 (6 bases). Germline-derived CDR1 and CDR2 are SNHLY and FYNNEI. Trimming left V 6 bases short and J 8 bases short, with 22 bases between. CDR3 length equals 16 residues. In DNA form, the CDR3 reads TGTGCCAGCAGGGACCCAGGGGAGCCGGCAGGGGAAAAACTGTTTTTT. Its translation is CASRDPGEPAGEKLFF.